One and the same sample provided the 8 T cell receptor beta chains below, sequenced in a study of T cells in Graves' hyperthyroidism and ophthalmopathy (dated by TCRdb to between 2017 and 2020). The library was prepared using multiplex PCR. Sequencing took place on an Illumina HiSeq 2000. Amplification of TCR beta CDR3 regions was carried out from RNA transcripts. The first round of RT-PCR for the TCR CDR3 was performed with the HTBI primer set and the Qiagen OneStep RT-PCR kit. TCRdb applied fastp at Q25 and MiXCR to the public reads, then kept only in-frame beta chains. Each CDR3 protein appears once, grouped with its most common genes and DNA. The sample contains approximately 510,000 distinct CDR3 sequences, less than 25% of them found a single time. The top ten constitute approximately 25% of the sample. Specimen: blood. These receptors were taken from a man aged 18 to 30 with Graves' hyperthyroidism.

J is TRBJ1-1 and V is TRBV20-1, with 9 bases fitting TRBD1. The CDR3 extends over 13 amino acids. The trim removed 8 bases at V and 1 base at J, leaving 5 bases unmatched. Germline CDR1 and CDR2: DFQATT and SNEGSKA (reference sequence). The CDR3 region is CSTGGNTNTEAFF. In DNA, the CDR3 is TGCAGTACAGGGGGCAATACGAACACTGAAGCTTTCTTT.

This clonotype was observed many times. V and J are TRBV6-5 and TRBJ1-3, with 7 bases identical to TRBD1. This CDR3 comprises 15 residues. CDR1 is MNHEY, CDR2 SVGAGI, per germline. J lost 0 bases, V lost 2 bases, and 1 base had no gene match. The CDR3 here is CASSYNRGSGNTIYF. CDR3 DNA sequence: TGTGCCAGCAGTTACAACAGGGGCTCTGGAAACACCATATATTTT.

About this clonotype itself: A much larger clone lies a single base off, so this may be a read error. The rearrangement joins TRBV12-3 or TRBV12-4 to TRBJ2-4; 13 nucleotides align to TRBD2. The CDR3 contains 17 residues. The CDR3 region has the DNA TGTGCCAGCAGTAGGACTAGCGGGGGTCTGGGGGGGAACATTAAGTACTTC. This gives the protein CASSRTSGGLGGNIKYF.

CDR3 sequence: CASTGRRSYEQYF. Here the CDR3 DNA reads TGTGCCAGCACCGGCAGGAGAAGCTACGAGCAGTACTTC. The chain couples TRBV12-3 or TRBV12-4 to TRBJ2-7; D gene unclear. The CDR3 sequence is 13 residues long. The V end was cut by 7 bases, the J end by 3 bases, with 13 bases between.

The CDR3 reads CASSTAGEKVDEQYF. For the CDR3, the DNA is TGTGCCAGCAGTACAGCGGGGGAAAAAGTGGACGAGCAGTACTTC. The chain joins TRBV6-2 or TRBV6-3 to TRBJ2-7; 8 nucleotides match TRBD2. Germline lookup yields CDR1 MNHEY and CDR2 SVGEGT. The CDR3 contains 15 residues. The junction had 11 bases not matched to a gene; V was cut back by 5 bases and J by 5 bases.

This clonotype was recorded at least ten times. The chain has TRBV15 and TRBJ2-7, with no clear D. This CDR3 has 13 amino acids. From germline, CDR1 is LNHNV and CDR2 YYDKDF (reference sequence). Trimming pared 3 bases from V and 3 bases from J, leaving 9 bases between. The CDR3 loop reads CATSSALGYEQYF. DNA of the CDR3: TGTGCCACCAGCAGTGCCCTCGGCTACGAGCAGTACTTC.

This clonotype was picked up one time. The chain uses TRBV4-1 and TRBJ2-7; unclear D gene. CDR1 and CDR2 from the germline V gene are MGHRA and YSYEKL. V gave up 1 base and J gave up 3 bases, with 10 bases separating them. The CDR3 extends over 14 amino acids. The CDR3 region has the DNA TGCGCCAGCAGCCAAGTTACGGGTATCTACGAGCAGTACTTC. Its protein product is CASSQVTGIYEQYF.

This clonotype was picked up many times. CDR3 DNA sequence: TGTGCCAGCAGTTTATTTCGGGGGGCCCCCTTCTACGAGCAGTACTTC. It codes for CASSLFRGAPFYEQYF. The chain has TRBV28 and TRBJ2-7; possible D gene TRBD2, 7 bases. The ends were cut back, 1 base at V and 3 bases at J, with 16 bases in the middle. The CDR3 consists of 16 residues. Germline loops: CDR1 MDHEN, CDR2 SYDVKM.